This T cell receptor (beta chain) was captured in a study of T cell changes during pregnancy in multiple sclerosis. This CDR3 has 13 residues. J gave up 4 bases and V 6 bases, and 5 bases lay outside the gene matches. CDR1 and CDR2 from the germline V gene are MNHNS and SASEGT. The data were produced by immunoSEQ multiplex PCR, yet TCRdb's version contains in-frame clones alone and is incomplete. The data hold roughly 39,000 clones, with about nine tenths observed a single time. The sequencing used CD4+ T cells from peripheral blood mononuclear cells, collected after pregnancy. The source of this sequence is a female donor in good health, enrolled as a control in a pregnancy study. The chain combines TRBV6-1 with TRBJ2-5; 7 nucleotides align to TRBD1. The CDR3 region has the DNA TGTGCCAGCAGCGCCGGGACAGTAGAGACCCAGTACTTC. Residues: CASSAGTVETQYF.